A selection of T cell receptor beta chains follows, all from one sample in a study of prognosis after radiotherapy for stage I lung cancer. TCRdb ran MiXCR on the multiplex PCR reads and lists one entry per CDR3 protein. Counted here are roughly 30,000 distinct CDR3 sequences, 40% to 60% occurring once; the ten biggest clones make up more than 15%. The specimen was PBMCs, collected before or after stereotactic body radiation therapy (not recorded which). These receptors were collected from a donor aged 50 or older with non-small cell lung cancer. Both conserved end residues are part of each CDR3. D genes are given only for firm matches. Rows may omit the clone size; those that give it use once, few, many or a size class.

size	V	J	D	DNA	CDR3
NA	TRBV18	TRBJ2-2	NA	TGTGACAGCTCACCAGACTTAAAAACCGGGGAGCTGTTTTTT	CDSSPDLKTGELFF
medium-sized	TRBV5-1	TRBJ2-1	TRBD2	TGCGCCAGCAGCCCGGAACCTAGCGGTTACAATGAGCAGTTCTTC	CASSPEPSGYNEQFF
NA	TRBV7-3	TRBJ2-3	NA	TGTGCCAGCAGCCCCAACAGGGCCCCCACAGATACGCAGTATTTT	CASSPNRAPTDTQYF
many	TRBV20-1	TRBJ2-3	NA	TGCAGTGCTAGCGGTCCAGATACGCAGTATTTT	CSASGPDTQYF
NA	TRBV5-1	TRBJ1-5	NA	TGCGCCAGCAGCTTGGCTTTCGATCAGCCCCAGCATTTT	CASSLAFDQPQHF
many	TRBV20-1	TRBJ2-1	NA	TGCAGTGCTTTTGGGCCTAGCTCCTACAATGAGCAGTTCTTC	CSAFGPSSYNEQFF
many	TRBV7-3	TRBJ2-3	TRBD2	TGTGCCAGCAGCTTACTTCTTAGCGGGAGTAGCACAGATACGCAGTATTTT	CASSLLLSGSSTDTQYF
medium-sized	TRBV6-1	TRBJ1-6	NA	TGTGCCAGCAGCCTCCTTAGGAATTCACCCCTCCACTTT	CASSLLRNSPLHF
NA	TRBV7-2	TRBJ2-7	NA	TGTGCCAGCAGCTGGGACTTTGCATTAGCCTACAAGAAGTACTTC	CASSWDFALAYKKYF
NA	TRBV5-1	TRBJ1-6	NA	TGCGCCAGCAGCTTGGAGGGAACGAATTCACCGCTCCACTTT	CASSLEGTNSPLHF
many	TRBV10-3	TRBJ2-1	NA	TGTGCCATCAGTGGTTTGCGGACAGGAGCGGGACCGTACAATGAGCAGTTCTTC	CAISGLRTGAGPYNEQFF
NA	TRBV20-1	TRBJ2-2	TRBD2	TGCAGTGCTAGAGTGGGAGCGGGAATAAACACCGGGGAGCTGTTTTTT	CSARVGAGINTGELFF
once	TRBV7-8	TRBJ1-2	NA	TGTGCCAGCAGCTCTCAGCCAGGGGACTATGGCTACACCTTC	CASSSQPGDYGYTF
many	TRBV20-1	TRBJ2-7	NA	TGCAGTGCTAGAGCCCGGAGAGGTAGCTACGAGCAGTACTTC	CSARARRGSYEQYF
many	TRBV28	TRBJ1-3	NA	TGTGCCAGCAGCCCTTTTTGGGACCCTCGGGGGTCTGGAAACACCATATATTTT	CASSPFWDPRGSGNTIYF
NA	TRBV6-1	TRBJ1-2	NA	TGTGCCAGCAGCCCCTGGGCGGGTGGCTACACCTTC	CASSPWAGGYTF
medium-sized	TRBV5-1	TRBJ1-2	TRBD1	TGCGCCAGCAGCACACAGGGGGCTATGGATGGCTACACCTTC	CASSTQGAMDGYTF
NA	TRBV7-2	TRBJ2-7	TRBD2	TGTGCCAGCAGCTTCACCGGGACTAGCGGCTACGAGCAGTACTTC	CASSFTGTSGYEQYF
NA	TRBV7-3	TRBJ1-3	TRBD1	TGTGCCAGCAGCCCGGGGACAGGGGCTGGAAACACCATATATTTT	CASSPGTGAGNTIYF
NA	TRBV7-9	TRBJ1-6	NA	TGTGCCAGCAGCTTAGCAGGGACGACAGTCTCACCCCTCCACTTT	CASSLAGTTVSPLHF
once	TRBV6-2/TRBV6-3	TRBJ1-1	TRBD1	TGTGCCATCAAACAGGGGGCAGGGACTGAAGCTTTCTTT	CAIKQGAGTEAFF
NA	TRBV6-2/TRBV6-3	TRBJ2-2	NA	TGTGCCAGCAGTTACTCCACGAACACCGGGGAGCTGTTTTTT	CASSYSTNTGELFF
NA	TRBV20-1	TRBJ2-6	TRBD1	TGCAGTGTTCCGGGACAGTGGAGCTCTGGGGCCAACGTCCTGACTTTC	CSVPGQWSSGANVLTF
NA	TRBV6-1	TRBJ2-7	NA	TGTGCCAGCACCCGTCTCGGGCCGAGTTCCTACGAGCAGTACTTC	CASTRLGPSSYEQYF
NA	TRBV27	TRBJ2-7	NA	TGTGCCAGCAGTTTATATCCTCATCCCACCTGCTACGAGCATTACTTC	CASSLYPHPTCYEHYF